This T cell receptor (beta chain) was sequenced in a study of blood T cell repertoires in COVID-19. As for the study in general: PBMCs, B-cell-depleted T cells, or T cells were the source of the cDNA or gDNA that made up the material.

Recruited during active infection, patients (from Seattle) were subsequently followed longitudinally. In the authors' workflow: Estimated nucleated cell counts came from reference gene primer amplification. Clones were read by immunoSEQ multiplex PCR, and TCRdb kept only the in-frame ones, dropping some. V and J calls and clone size are as listed in that table; D and trimming were resolved from the DNA. Among 100,000 to 150,000 clones listed, roughly nine tenths were seen once. The CDR3 runs 14 residues. The germline V and J ends were trimmed by 4 bases and 5 bases, with 14 bases remaining between them. The germline gives CDR1 MNHEY, CDR2 SMNVEV (reference sequence).

The sequencing sample was made of peripheral blood. This clonotype was obtained from a middle-aged man with COVID-19, enrolled during active disease. This sequence joins TRBV27 and TRBJ1-2; D possibly corresponds to TRBD1 (6 bases). The CDR3 DNA reads as TGTGCCAGCAGTTCCGTTCAGGGGTATTATGGCTACACCTTC. This codes for CASSSVQGYYGYTF.